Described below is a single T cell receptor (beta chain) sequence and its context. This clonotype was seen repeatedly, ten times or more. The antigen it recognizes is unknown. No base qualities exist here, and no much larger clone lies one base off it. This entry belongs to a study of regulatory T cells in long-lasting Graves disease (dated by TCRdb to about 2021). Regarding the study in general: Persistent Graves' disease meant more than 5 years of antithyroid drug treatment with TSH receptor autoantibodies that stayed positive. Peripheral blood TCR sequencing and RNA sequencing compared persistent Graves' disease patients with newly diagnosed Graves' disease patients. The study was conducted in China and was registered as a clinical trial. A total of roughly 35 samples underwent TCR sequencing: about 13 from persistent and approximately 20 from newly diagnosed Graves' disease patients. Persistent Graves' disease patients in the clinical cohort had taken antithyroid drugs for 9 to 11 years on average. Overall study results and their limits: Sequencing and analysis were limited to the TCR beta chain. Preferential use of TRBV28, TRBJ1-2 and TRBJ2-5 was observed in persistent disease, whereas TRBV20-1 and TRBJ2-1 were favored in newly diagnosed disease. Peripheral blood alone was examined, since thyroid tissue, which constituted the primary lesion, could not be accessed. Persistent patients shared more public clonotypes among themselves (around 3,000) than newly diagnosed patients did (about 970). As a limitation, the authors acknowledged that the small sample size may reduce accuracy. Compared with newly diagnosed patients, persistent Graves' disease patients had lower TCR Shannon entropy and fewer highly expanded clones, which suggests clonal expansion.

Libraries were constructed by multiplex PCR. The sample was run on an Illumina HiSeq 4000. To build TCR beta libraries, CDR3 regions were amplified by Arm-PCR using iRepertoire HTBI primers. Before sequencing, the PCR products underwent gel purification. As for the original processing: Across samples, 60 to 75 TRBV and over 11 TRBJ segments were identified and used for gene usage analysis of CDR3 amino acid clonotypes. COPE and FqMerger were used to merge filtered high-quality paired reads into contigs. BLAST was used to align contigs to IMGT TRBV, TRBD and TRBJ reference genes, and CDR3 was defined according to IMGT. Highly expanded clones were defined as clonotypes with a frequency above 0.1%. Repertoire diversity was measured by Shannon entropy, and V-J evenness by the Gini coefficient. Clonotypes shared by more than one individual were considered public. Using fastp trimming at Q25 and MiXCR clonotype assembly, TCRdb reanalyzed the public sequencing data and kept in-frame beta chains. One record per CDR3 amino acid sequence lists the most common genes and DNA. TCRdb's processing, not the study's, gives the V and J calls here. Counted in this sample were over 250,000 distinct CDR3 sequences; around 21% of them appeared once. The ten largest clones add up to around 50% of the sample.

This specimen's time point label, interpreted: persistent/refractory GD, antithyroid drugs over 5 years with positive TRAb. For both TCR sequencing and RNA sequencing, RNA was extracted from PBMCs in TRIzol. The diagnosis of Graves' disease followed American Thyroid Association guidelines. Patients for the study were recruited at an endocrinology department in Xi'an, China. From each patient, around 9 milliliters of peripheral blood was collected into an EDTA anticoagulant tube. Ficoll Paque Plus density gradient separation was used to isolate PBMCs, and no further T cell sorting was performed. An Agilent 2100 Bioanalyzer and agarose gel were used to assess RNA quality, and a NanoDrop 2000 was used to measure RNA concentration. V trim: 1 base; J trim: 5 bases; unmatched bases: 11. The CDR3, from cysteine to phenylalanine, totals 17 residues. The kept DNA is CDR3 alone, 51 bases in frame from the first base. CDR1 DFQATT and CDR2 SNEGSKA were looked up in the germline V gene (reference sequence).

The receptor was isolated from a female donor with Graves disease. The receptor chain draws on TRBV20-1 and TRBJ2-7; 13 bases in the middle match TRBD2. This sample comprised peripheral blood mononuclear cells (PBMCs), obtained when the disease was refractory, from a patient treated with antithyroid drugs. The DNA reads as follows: TGCAGTGCTAGAGGACCTACTAGCGGGAGGGCCCTTAACGAGCAGTACTTC. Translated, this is CSARGPTSGRALNEQYF.